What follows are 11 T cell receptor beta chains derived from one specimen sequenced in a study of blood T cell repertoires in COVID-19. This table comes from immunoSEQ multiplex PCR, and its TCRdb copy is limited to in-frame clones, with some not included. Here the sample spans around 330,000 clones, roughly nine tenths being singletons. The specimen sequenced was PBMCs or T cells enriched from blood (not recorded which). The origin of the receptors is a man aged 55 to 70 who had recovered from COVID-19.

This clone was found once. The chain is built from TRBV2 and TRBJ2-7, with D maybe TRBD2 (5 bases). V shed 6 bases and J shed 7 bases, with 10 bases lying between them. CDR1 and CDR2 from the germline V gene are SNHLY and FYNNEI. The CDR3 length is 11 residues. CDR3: CASSESGEQYF. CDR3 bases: TGTGCCAGCAGCGAATCGGGGGAGCAGTACTTC.

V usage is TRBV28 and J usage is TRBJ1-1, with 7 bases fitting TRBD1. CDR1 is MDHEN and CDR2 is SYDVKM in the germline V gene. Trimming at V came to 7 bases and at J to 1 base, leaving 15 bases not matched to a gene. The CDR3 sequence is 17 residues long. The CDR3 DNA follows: TGTGCCAGCATTAACAGGGGCCGAGGGGCCGAGAACACTGAAGCTTTCTTT. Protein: CASINRGRGAENTEAFF.

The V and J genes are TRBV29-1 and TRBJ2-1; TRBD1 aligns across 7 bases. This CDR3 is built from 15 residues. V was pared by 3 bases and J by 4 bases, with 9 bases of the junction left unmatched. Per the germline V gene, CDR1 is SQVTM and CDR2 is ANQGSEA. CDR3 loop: CSVEAPGQLYNEQFF. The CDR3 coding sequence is TGCAGCGTTGAGGCTCCGGGACAGCTTTACAATGAGCAGTTCTTC.

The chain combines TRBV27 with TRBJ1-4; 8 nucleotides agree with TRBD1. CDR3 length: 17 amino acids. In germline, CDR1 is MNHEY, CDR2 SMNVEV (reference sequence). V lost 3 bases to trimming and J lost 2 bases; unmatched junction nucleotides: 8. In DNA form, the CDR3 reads TGTGCCAGCAGTTTCGGAACTTGGACAGGGACTAATGAAAAACTGTTTTTT. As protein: CASSFGTWTGTNEKLFF.

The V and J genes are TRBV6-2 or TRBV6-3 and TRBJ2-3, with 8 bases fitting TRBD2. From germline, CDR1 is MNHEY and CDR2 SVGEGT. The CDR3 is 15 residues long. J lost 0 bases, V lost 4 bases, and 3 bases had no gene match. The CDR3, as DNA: TGTGCCAGCAGTTCCACTAGCGGTAGCACAGATACGCAGTATTTT. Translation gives CASSSTSGSTDTQYF.

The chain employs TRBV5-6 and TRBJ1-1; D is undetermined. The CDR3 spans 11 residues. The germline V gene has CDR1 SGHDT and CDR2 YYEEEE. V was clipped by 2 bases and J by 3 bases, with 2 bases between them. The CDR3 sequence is CASSFYTEAFF. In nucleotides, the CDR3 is TGTGCCAGCAGCTTCTACACTGAAGCTTTCTTT.

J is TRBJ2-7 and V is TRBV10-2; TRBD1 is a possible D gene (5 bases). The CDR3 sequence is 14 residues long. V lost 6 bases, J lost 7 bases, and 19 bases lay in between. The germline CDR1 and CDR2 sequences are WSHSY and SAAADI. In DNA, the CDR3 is TGCGCCAGCAGGGAATTGACAGCGACGGAGGAGCAGTACTTC. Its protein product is CASRELTATEEQYF.

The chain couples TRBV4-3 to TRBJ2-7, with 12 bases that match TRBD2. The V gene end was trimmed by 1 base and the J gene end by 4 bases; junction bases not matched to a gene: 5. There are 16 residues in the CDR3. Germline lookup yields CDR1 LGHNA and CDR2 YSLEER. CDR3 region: CASSQAGLAGKYEQYF. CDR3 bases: TGCGCCAGCAGCCAAGCAGGACTAGCGGGAAAATACGAGCAGTACTTC.

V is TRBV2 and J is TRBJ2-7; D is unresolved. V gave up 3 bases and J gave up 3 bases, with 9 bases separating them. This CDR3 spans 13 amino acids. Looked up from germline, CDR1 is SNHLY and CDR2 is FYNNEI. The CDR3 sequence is CASSDPSHYEQYF. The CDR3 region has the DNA TGTGCCAGCAGTGATCCTAGTCACTACGAGCAGTACTTC.

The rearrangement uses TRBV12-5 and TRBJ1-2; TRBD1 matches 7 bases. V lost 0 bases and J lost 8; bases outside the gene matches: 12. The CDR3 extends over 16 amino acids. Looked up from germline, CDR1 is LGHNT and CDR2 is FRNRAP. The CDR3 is CASGLVPGQKRGGYTF. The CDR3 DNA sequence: TGTGCTAGTGGTTTGGTACCGGGACAGAAAAGAGGAGGCTACACCTTC.

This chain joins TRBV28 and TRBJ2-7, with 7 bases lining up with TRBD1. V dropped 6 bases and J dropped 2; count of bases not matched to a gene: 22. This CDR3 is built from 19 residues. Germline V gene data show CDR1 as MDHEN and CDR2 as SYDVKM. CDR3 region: CASRTPSGTVRFRTYEQYF. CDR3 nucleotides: TGTGCCAGCAGAACTCCGAGTGGGACAGTCCGTTTCCGTACCTACGAGCAGTACTTC.